The 7 T cell receptor beta chains below all came from one sample that was sequenced in a study of T cell responses to AZD1222 COVID-19 vaccine. Libraries were prepared by immunoSEQ multiplex PCR; TCRdb keeps only in-frame clonotypes and omits some of them. The sample has 99,000 or so clones, around 76% seen once. The sequencing here drew on peripheral blood, taken on day 0 of AZD1222 vaccination. The receptors were gathered from an adult in good health.

Only a few counts were recorded for this clone. V is TRBV13 and J is TRBJ1-2, with unresolved D. Germline V gene sequence: CDR1 PRHDT, CDR2 FYEKMQ (reference sequence). Trimming took off 5 bases at V and 6 bases at J, with 13 bases between the two ends. The CDR3 length is 13 residues. The DNA for the CDR3 is TGTGCCAGCAGCCCGGAGGGTTGGGATGGCTACACCTTC. This sequence encodes CASSPEGWDGYTF.

The chain has TRBV19 and TRBJ1-6; TRBD1 matches at 9 bases. J was trimmed by 8 bases and V by 6 bases; bases with no gene match: 5. Germline CDR1 and CDR2: LNHDA and SQIVND (reference sequence). There are 14 residues in the CDR3. The CDR3 loop is CASSRDREDSPLHF. The CDR3 DNA follows: TGTGCCAGTAGCCGGGACAGGGAGGATTCACCCCTCCACTTT.

This sequence joins TRBV7-9 and TRBJ2-6; D unclear. CDR3 size: 15 residues. The germline gives CDR1 SEHNR, CDR2 FQNEAQ (reference sequence). The V gene lost 1 base and the J gene lost 3 bases, with 7 bases spanning the gap. CDR3 in amino acids: CASSLGFSGANVLTF. The CDR3 DNA follows: TGTGCCAGCAGCTTAGGGTTTAGTGGGGCCAACGTCCTGACTTTC.

The J gene is TRBJ1-2, the V gene TRBV12-3 or TRBV12-4; D is unclear. This CDR3 is 13 amino acids long. V was clipped by 0 bases and J by 8 bases, with 10 bases between them. The DNA for the CDR3 is TGTGCCAGCAGTTTAGCAGGGTCTCGAGGCTACACCTTC. This sequence encodes CASSLAGSRGYTF.

This chain links TRBV2 with TRBJ2-7; TRBD2 aligns across 8 bases. The CDR3 has 16 residues. Germline CDR1 reads SNHLY; CDR2 reads FYNNEI. Trimming cost V 4 bases and J 4 bases; bases outside gene matches: 12. The CDR3 DNA reads as TGTGCCAGCAGTGGACGGGGGGGCCTGATGCGGTACGAGCAGTACTTC. This codes for CASSGRGGLMRYEQYF.

The V gene is TRBV10-2, the J gene TRBJ1-1; D remains unclear. The V gene's germline CDR1 is WSHSY and CDR2 SAAADI. V lost 8 bases to trimming and J lost 3 bases, with 13 bases between them. The CDR3 loop spans 13 amino acids. DNA of the CDR3: TGCGCCAGCTCCGCCGGGGAGGACACTGAAGCTTTCTTT. Amino acid sequence: CASSAGEDTEAFF.

The genes are TRBV7-6 and TRBJ1-3; D is unresolved. V dropped 5 bases and J dropped 0 bases, with 14 bases sitting between them. The CDR3 has 16 residues. Germline V lookup: CDR1 SGHVS, CDR2 FNYEAQ. The CDR3 DNA follows: TGTGCCAGCAGCGGTGGTTTTCAGCACTCTGGAAACACCATATATTTT. Residues: CASSGGFQHSGNTIYF.